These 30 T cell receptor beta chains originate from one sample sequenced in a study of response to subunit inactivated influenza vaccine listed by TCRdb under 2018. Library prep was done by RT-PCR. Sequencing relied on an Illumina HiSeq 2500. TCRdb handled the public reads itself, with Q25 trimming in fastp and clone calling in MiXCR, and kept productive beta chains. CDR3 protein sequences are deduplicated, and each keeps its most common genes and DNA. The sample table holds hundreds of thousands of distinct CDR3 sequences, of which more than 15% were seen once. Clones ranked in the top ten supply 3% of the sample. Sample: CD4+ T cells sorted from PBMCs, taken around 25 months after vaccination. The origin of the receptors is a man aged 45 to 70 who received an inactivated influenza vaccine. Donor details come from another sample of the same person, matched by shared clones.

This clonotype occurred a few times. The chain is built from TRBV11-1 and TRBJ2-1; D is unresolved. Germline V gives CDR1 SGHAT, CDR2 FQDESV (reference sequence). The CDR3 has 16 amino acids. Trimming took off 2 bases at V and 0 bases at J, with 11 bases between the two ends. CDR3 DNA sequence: TGTGCCAGCAGCTTACCCATTCTCATCTCCTACAATGAGCAGTTCTTC. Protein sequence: CASSLPILISYNEQFF.

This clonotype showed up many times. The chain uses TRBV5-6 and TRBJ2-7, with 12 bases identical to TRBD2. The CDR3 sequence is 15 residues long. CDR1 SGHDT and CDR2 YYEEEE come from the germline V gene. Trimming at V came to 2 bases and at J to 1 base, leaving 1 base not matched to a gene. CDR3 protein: CASSFGTSGSYEQYF. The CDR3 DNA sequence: TGTGCCAGCAGCTTTGGGACTAGCGGGTCCTACGAGCAGTACTTC.

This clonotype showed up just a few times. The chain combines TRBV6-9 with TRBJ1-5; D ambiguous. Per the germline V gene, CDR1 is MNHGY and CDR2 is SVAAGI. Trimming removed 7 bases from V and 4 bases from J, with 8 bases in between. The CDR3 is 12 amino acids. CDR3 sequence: CASIPGNQPQHF. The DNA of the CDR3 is TGTGCCAGCATCCCAGGAAATCAGCCCCAGCATTTT.

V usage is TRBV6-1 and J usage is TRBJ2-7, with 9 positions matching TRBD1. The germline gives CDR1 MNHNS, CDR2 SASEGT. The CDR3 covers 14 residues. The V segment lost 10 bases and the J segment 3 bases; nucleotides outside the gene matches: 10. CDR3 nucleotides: TGTGCCACCAAGGCCGGGACAGGGATCTACGAGCAGTACTTC. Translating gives CATKAGTGIYEQYF.

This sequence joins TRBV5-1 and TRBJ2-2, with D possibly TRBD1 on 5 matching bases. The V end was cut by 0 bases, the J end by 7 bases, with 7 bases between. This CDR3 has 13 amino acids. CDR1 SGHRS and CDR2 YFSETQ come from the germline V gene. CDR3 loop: CASSLGQGGELFF. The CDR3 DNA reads TGCGCCAGCAGCTTGGGGCAGGGCGGGGAGCTGTTTTTT.

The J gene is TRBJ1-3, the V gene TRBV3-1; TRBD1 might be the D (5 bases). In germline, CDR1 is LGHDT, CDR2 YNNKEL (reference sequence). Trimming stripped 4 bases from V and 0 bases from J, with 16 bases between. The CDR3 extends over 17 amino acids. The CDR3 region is CASSPSGATTSGNTIYF. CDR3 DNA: TGTGCCAGCAGCCCCTCCGGGGCCACTACCTCTGGAAACACCATATATTTT.

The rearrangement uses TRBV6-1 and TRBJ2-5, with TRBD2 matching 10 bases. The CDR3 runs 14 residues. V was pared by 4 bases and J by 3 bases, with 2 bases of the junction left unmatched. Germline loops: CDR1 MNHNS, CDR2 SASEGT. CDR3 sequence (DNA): TGTGCCAGCAGTGGGACTAGCGGAGAAGAGACCCAGTACTTC. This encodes CASSGTSGEETQYF.

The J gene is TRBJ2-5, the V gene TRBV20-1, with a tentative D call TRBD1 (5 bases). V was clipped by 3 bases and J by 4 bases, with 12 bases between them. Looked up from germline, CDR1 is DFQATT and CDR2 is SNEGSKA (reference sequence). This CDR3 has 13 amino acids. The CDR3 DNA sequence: TGCAGTGCTAGTATACAGGAAGGAGAGACCCAGTACTTC. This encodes CSASIQEGETQYF.

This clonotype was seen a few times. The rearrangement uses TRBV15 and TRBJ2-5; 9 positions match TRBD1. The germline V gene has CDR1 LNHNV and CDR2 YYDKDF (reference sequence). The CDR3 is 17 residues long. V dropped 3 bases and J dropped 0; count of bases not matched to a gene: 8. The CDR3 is CATSRDDRGFYQETQYF. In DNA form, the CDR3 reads TGTGCCACCAGCAGGGACGACAGGGGGTTCTACCAAGAGACCCAGTACTTC. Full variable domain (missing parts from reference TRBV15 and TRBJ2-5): DAMVIQNPRYQVTQFGKPVTLSCSQTLNHNVMYWYQQKSSQAPKLLFHYYDKDFNNEADTPDNFQSRRPNTSFCFLDIRSPGLGDTAMYLCATSRDDRGFYQETQYFGPGTRLLVL.

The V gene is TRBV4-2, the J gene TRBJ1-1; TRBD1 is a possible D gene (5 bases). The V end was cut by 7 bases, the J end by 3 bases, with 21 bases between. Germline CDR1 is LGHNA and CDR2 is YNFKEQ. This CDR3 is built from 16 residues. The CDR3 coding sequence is TGTGCCAGCATCCCCGGGGGGGGTGTATTTGACACTGAAGCTTTCTTT. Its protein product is CASIPGGGVFDTEAFF.

As DNA, the CDR3 is TGTGCCAGCACCGCCCAATCGGGTGACGAGCAGTACTTC. This gives the protein CASTAQSGDEQYF. The chain joins TRBV6-2 or TRBV6-3 to TRBJ2-7, with D hard to call. Germline loops: CDR1 MNHEY, CDR2 SVGEGT. CDR3 length equals 13 residues. Trimming left V 7 bases short and J 5 bases short, with 15 bases between.

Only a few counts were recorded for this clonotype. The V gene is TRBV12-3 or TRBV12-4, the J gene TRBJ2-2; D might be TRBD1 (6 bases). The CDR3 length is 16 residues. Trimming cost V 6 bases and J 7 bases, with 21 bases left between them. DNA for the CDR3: TGTGCCAGCAGCTCGGGCCAGGTCAAAGGGGGCGGGGAGCTGTTTTTT. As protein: CASSSGQVKGGGELFF.

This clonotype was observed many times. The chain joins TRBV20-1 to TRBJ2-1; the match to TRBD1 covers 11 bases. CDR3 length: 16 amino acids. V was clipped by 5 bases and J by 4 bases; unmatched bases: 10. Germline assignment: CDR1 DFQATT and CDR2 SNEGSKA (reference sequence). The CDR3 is CSAPGDRGGEYNEQFF. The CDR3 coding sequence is TGCAGTGCTCCTGGGGACAGGGGGGGGGAGTACAATGAGCAGTTCTTC.

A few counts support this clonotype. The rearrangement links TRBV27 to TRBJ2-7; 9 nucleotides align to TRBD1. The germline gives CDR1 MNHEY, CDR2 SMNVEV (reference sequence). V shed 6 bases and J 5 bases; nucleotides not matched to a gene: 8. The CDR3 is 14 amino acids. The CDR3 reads CASSLTGTGNEQYF. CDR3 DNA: TGTGCCAGCAGCTTGACCGGGACAGGGAACGAGCAGTACTTC.

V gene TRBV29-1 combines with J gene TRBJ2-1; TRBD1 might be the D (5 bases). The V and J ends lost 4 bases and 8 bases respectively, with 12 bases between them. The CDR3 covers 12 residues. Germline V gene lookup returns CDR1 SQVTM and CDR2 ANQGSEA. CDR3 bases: TGCAGCGTTGGTCAAGGGGCATATGAGCAGTTCTTC. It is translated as CSVGQGAYEQFF.

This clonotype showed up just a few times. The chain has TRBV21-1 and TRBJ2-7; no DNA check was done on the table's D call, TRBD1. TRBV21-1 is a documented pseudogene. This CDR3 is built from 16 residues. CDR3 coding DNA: TGTGCCAGCAGCCCCCAGGGGGGACACCCTACCTACGAGCAGTACTTC. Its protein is CASSPQGGHPTYEQYF.

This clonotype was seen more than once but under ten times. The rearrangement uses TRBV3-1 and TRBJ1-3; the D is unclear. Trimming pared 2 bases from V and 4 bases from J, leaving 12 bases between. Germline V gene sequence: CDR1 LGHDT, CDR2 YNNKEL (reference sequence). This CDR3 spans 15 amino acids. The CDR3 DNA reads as TGTGCCAGCAGCCAATGGCGGACCCGGGGAAACACCATATATTTT. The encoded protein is CASSQWRTRGNTIYF.

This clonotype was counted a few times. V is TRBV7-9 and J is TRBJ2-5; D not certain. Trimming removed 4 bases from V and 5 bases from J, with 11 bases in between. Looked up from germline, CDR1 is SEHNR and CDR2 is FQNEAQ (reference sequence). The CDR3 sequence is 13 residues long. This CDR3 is CASSSDMGETQYF. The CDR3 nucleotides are TGTGCCAGCAGCTCAGACATGGGGGAGACCCAGTACTTC.

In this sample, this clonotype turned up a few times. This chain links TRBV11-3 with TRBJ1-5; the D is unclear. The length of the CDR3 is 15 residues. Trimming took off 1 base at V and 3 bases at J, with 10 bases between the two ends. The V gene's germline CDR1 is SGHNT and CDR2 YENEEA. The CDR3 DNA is TGTGCCAGCAGCTTAGGTCCCAAGTCCAATCAGCCCCAGCATTTT. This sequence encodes CASSLGPKSNQPQHF.

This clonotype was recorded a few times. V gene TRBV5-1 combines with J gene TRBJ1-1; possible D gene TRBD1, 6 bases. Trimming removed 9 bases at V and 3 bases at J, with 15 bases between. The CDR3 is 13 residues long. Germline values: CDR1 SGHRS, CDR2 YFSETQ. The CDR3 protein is CATRDMGDTEAFF. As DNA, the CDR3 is TGCGCCACCAGGGACATGGGGGACACTGAAGCTTTCTTT.

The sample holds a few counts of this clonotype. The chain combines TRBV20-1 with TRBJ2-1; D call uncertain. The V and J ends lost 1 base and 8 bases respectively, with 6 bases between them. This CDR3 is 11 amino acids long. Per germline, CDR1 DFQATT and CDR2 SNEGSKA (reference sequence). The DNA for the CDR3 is TGCAGTGCTAGAGCACGAGATGAGCAGTTCTTC. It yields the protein CSARARDEQFF.

Here the CDR3 reads CASSKQAGVGETQYF. DNA for the CDR3: TGTGCCAGCAGCAAACAAGCGGGAGTGGGGGAGACCCAGTACTTC. This chain links TRBV11-2 with TRBJ2-5; 8 bases match TRBD2. The CDR3 is 15 amino acids. V gave up 5 bases and J gave up 5 bases; unmatched junction bases: 10. The germline gives CDR1 SGHAT, CDR2 FQNNGV.

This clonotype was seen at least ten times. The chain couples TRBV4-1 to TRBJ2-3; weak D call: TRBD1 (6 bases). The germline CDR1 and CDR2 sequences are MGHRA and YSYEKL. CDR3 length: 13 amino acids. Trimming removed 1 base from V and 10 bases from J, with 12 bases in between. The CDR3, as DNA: TGCGCCAGCAGCCAAGTGACGGCAGGGGCGCAGTATTTT. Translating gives CASSQVTAGAQYF.

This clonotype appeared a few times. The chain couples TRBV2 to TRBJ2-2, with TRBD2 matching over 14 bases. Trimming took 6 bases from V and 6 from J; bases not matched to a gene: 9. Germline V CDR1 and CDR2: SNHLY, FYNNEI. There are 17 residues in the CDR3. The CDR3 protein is CASRLTSGRAKAGELFF. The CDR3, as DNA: TGTGCCAGCAGGTTGACTAGCGGGAGGGCCAAGGCCGGGGAGCTGTTTTTT. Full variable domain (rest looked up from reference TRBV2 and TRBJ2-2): EPEVTQTPSHQVTQMGQEVILRCVPISNHLYFYWYRQILGQKVEFLVSFYNNEISEKSEIFDDQFSVERPDGSNFTLKIRSTKLEDSAMYFCASRLTSGRAKAGELFFGEGSRLTVL.

The CDR3 DNA reads TGTGCCAGCAGACTAGCGGGGGGAGTAAATACGCAGTATTTT. It yields the protein CASRLAGGVNTQYF. The chain recombines TRBV12-3 or TRBV12-4 with TRBJ2-3; 12 bases agree with TRBD2. J gave up 7 bases and V 6 bases, and 5 bases lay outside the gene matches. This CDR3 spans 14 amino acids.

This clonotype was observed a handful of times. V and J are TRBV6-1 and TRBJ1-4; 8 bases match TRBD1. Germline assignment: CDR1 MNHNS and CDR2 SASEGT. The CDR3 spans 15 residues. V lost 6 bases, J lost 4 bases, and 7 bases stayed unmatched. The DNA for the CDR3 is TGTGCCAGCAGCGCCGACAGGGGATATAATGAAAAACTGTTTTTT. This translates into CASSADRGYNEKLFF.

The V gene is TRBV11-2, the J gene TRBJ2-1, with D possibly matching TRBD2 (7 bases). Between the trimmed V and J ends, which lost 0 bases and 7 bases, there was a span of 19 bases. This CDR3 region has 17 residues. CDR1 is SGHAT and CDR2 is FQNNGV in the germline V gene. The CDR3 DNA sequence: TGTGCCAGCAGCTTAGAACGCGGGGGCCAAGGGGTAAATGAGCAGTTCTTC. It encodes CASSLERGGQGVNEQFF.

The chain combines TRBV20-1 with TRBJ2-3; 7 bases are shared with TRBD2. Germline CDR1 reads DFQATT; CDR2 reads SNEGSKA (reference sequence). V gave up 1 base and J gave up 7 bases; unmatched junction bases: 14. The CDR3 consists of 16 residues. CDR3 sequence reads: CSARVASGNPPHTQYF. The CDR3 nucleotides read TGCAGTGCTAGAGTGGCTAGCGGAAACCCACCCCATACGCAGTATTTT.

The CDR3 bases are TGTGCCAGCAGCTTTAGGCGGCGGGTGCCCCTCTCCACCGGGGAGCTGTTTTTT. Translating gives CASSFRRRVPLSTGELFF. The gene calls are TRBV11-2 and TRBJ2-2, with TRBD2 as a possible D gene (5 bases). Germline-derived CDR1 and CDR2 are SGHAT and FQNNGV. Trimming shortened V by 3 bases and J by 4 bases, and 21 bases separated the two germline ends. The CDR3 sequence is 18 residues long.

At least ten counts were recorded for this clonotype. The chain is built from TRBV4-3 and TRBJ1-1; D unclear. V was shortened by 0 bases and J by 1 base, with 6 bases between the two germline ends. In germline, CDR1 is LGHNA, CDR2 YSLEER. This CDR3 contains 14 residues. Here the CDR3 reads CASSQDFGNTEAFF. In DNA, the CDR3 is TGCGCCAGCAGCCAAGATTTTGGGAACACTGAAGCTTTCTTT.